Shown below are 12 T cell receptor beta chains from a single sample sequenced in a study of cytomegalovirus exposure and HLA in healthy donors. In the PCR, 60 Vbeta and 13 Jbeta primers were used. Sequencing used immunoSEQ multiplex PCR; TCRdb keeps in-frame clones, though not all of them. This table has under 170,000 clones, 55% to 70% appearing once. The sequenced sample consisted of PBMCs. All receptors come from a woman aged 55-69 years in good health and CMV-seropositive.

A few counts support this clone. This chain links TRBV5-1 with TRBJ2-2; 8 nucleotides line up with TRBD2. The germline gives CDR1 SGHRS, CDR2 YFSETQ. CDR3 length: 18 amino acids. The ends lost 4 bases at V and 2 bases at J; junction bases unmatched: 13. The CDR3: CASSPRASGRYNTGELFF. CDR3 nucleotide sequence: TGCGCCAGCAGCCCAAGGGCTAGCGGGCGGTATAACACCGGGGAGCTGTTTTTT.

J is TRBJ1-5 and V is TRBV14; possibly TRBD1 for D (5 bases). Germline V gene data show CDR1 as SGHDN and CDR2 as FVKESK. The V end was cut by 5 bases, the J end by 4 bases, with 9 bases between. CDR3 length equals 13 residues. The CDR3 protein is CASSFQGNQPQHF. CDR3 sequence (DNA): TGTGCCAGCAGCTTTCAGGGAAATCAGCCCCAGCATTTT.

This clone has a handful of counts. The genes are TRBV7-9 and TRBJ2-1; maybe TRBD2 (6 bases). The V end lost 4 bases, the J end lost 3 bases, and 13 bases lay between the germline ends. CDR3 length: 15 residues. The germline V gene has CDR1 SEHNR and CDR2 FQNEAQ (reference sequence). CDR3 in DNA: TGTGCCAGCAGCTCCAGGTCCGGGAGCTACAATGAGCAGTTCTTC. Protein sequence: CASSSRSGSYNEQFF.

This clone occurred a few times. The CDR3 loop is CASSEGGLYGYTF. CDR3 DNA: TGTGCCAGCAGTGAAGGTGGCCTCTATGGCTACACCTTC. The chain is built from TRBV25-1 and TRBJ1-2; D unresolved. Trimming took 2 bases from V and 4 from J, leaving 8 bases between them. Germline V lookup: CDR1 MGHDK, CDR2 SYGVNS. CDR3 length: 13 amino acids.

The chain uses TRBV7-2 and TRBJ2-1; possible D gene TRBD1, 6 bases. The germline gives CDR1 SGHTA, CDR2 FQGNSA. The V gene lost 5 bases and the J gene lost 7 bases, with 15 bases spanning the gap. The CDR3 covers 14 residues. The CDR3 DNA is TGTGCCAGCAGCGCCAGGGGTCAGGGAAATGAGCAGTTCTTC. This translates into CASSARGQGNEQFF.

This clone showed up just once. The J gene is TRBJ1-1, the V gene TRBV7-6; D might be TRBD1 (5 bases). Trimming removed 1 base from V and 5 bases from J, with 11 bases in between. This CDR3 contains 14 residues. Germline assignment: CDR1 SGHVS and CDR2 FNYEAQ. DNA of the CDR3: TGTGCCAGCAGCTTAGAGGTAGGGGCAACTGAAGCTTTCTTT. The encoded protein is CASSLEVGATEAFF. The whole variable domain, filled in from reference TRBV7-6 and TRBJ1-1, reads GAGVSQSPRYKVTKRGQDVALRCDPISGHVSLYWYRQALGQGPEFLTYFNYEAQQDKSGLPNDRFSAERPEGSISTLTIQRTEQRDSAMYRCASSLEVGATEAFFGQGTRLTVV.

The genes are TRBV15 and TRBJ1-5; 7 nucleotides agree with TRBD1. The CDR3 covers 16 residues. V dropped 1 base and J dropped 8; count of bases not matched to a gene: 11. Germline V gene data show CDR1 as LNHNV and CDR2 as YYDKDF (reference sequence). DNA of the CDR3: TGTGCCACCAGCAGAGGGCGCCAGGGGGATTTTAAGCCCCAGCATTTT. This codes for CATSRGRQGDFKPQHF.

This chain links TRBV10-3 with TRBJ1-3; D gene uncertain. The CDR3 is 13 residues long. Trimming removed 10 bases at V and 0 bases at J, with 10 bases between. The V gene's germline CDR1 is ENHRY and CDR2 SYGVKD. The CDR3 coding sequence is TGTGCCAGCGCCTCGAGCTCTGGAAACACCATATATTTT. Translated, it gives CASASSSGNTIYF.

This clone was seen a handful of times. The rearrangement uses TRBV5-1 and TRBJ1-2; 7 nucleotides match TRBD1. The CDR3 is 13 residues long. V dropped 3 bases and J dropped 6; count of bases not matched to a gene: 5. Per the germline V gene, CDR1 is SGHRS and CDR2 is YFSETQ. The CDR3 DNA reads TGCGCCAGCAGCTCGACAGGGAACAATGGCTACACCTTC. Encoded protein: CASSSTGNNGYTF.

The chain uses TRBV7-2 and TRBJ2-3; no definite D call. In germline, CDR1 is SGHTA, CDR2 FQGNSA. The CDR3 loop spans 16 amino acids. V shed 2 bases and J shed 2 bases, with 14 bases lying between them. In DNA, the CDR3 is TGTGCCAGCAGCTTAACAGTTCTTGCGCTCACAGATACGCAGTATTTT. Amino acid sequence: CASSLTVLALTDTQYF.

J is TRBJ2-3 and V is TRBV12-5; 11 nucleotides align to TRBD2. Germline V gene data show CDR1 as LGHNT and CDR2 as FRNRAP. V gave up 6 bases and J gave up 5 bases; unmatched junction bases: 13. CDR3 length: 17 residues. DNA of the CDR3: TGTGCTAGTGGCCGGGGACTAGCGGACTCGCGGGGAGATACGCAGTATTTT. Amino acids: CASGRGLADSRGDTQYF. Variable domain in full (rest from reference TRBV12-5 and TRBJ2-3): DARVTQTPRHKVTEMGQEVTMRCQPILGHNTVFWYRQTMMQGLELLAYFRNRAPLDDSGMPKDRFSAEMPDATLATLKIQPSEPRDSAVYFCASGRGLADSRGDTQYFGPGTRLTVL.

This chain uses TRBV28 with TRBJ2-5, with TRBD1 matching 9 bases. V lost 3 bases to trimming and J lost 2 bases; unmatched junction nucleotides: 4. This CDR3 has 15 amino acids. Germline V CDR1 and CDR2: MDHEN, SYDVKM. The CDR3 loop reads CASSFPGQGQETQYF. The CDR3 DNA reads TGTGCCAGCAGTTTTCCGGGACAGGGACAAGAGACCCAGTACTTC.